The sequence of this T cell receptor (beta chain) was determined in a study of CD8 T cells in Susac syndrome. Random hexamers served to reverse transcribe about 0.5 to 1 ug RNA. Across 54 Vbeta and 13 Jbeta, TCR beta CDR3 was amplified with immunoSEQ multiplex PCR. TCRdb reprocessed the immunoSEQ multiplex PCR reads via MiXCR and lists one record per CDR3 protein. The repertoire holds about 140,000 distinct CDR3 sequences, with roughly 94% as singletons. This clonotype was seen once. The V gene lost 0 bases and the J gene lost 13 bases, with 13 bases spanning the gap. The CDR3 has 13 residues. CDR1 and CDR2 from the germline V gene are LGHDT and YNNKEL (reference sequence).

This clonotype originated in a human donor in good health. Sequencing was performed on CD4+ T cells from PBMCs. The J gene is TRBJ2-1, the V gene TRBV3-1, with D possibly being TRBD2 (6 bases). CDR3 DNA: TGTGCCAGCAGCCAAGAGGGGTGGGGGGTTCAGTTCTTC. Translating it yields CASSQEGWGVQFF.